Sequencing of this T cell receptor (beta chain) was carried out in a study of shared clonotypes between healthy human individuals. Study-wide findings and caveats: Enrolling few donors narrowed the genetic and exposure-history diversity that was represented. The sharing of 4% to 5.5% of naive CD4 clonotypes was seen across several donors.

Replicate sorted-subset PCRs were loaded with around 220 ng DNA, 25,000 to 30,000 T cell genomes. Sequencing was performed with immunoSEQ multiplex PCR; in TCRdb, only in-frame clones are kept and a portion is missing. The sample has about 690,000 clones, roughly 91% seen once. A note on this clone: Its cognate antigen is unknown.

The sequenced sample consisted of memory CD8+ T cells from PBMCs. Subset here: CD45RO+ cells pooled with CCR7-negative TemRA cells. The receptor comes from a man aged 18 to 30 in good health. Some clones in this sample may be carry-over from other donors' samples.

The CDR3 here is CASSLEVRGTSSYEQYF. The CDR3 DNA follows: TGTGCCAGCAGTTTAGAGGTTAGAGGCACGAGCTCCTACGAGCAGTACTTC. The V gene is TRBV28, the J gene TRBJ2-7; D ambiguous. The CDR3 spans 17 residues. V was cut by 2 bases and J by 0 bases, with 17 bases left in between. The germline CDR1 and CDR2 sequences are MDHEN and SYDVKM.